This T cell receptor (beta chain) was sequenced for a study of metastatic and nonmetastatic thyroid tumors. This clone was counted many times. All patients were treatment-naive before thyroid surgery. The CDR3 contains 14 residues. Trimming cost V 6 bases and J 7 bases, with 15 bases left between them. Looked up from germline, CDR1 is SNHLY and CDR2 is FYNNEI. TCRdb re-called clones from the PCR reads using MiXCR. The sample gives about 15,000 clones, 25% of which show up once; just over 15% is in the top ten. The V call is TRBV2, the J call TRBJ2-2; D is uncertain. This receptor was obtained from a female donor with papillary thyroid cancer or a benign thyroid nodule (not recorded which). Some clones in this sample may be carry-over from other donors' samples. Sequencing was carried out using adjacent normal tissue. CDR3 DNA: TGTGCCAGCAGGGGGTCGGGCGAGATCGGGGAGCTGTTTTTT. Protein: CASRGSGEIGELFF.